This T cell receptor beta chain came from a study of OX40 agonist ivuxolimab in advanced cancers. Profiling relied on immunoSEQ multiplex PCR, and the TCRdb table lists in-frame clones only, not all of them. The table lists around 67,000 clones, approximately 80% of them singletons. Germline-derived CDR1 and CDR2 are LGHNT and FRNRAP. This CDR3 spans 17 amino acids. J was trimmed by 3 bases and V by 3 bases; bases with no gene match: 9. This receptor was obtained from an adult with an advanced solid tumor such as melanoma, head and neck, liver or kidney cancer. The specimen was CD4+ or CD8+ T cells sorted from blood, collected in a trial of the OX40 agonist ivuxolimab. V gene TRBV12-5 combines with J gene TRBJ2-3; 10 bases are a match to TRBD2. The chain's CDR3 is CASGFGLTSGVTDTQYF. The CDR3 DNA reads TGTGCTAGTGGTTTTGGGCTCACTAGCGGGGTTACAGATACGCAGTATTTT.